This T cell receptor beta chain emerged from a study of patients and donors after allogeneic stem cell transplantation. TCRdb processed the RT-PCR reads anew with MiXCR; each CDR3 protein has one entry. The sample consists of about 410,000 distinct CDR3 sequences, approximately 16% of them appearing once. Germline V CDR1 and CDR2: MNHNY, SVGAGI (reference sequence). Trimming removed 7 bases from V and 9 bases from J, with 10 bases in between. The CDR3 covers 11 residues. This clonotype was found many times. Sequencing was performed on blood, either unsorted or a sorted T cell fraction (not recorded which). The clonotype was recovered from a human donor who was either an allogeneic HSCT recipient or a stem cell or donor lymphocyte infusion donor (not recorded which). It is not recorded whose cells these are; they may come from a transplant donor. The rearrangement links TRBV6-6 to TRBJ2-1; D gene unclear. CDR3 sequence (DNA): TGTGCCAGCATTCAATTAGGTGAGCAGTTCTTC. As protein: CASIQLGEQFF.